A single T cell receptor (beta chain) is shown here with its context. Enrollees, about 18 to 95 years old, lived in 25 or so US areas. Assignments of participants to cohorts depended upon their own reported clinical history. These data come from a study of blood T cell repertoires in COVID-19. Study-level background: The United States, Italy and Spain were the sources of the acute and convalescent COVID-19 samples.

Between the trimmed V and J ends, which lost 1 base and 2 bases, there was a span of 11 bases. Per germline, CDR1 MNHNS and CDR2 SASEGT. The CDR3 runs to 15 residues. Per the original data handling: How many nucleated cells were present was estimated from reference gene primer amplification. Sequenced by immunoSEQ multiplex PCR; TCRdb stores in-frame clones only, minus some. The DNA was the basis for D and trimming; V, J and clone size are from that table. The table lists about 260,000 clones, about 86% of them singletons. V usage is TRBV6-1 and J usage is TRBJ1-2; D gene uncertain. Sequenced material: PBMCs or T cells enriched from blood (not recorded which). The sequence came from a young man with acute COVID-19. The CDR3 sequence: CASSEVGRANYGYTF. CDR3 sequence (DNA): TGTGCCAGCAGTGAAGTTGGGCGGGCAAACTATGGCTACACCTTC.